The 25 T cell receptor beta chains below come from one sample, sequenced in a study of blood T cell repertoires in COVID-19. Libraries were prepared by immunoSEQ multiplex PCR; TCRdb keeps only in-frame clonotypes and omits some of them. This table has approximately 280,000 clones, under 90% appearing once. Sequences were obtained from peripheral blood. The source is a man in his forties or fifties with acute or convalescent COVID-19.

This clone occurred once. The CDR3, as DNA: TGTGCCAGCAGCTGGGACAATAATGGCTACACCTTC. Translated: CASSWDNNGYTF. The chain couples TRBV12-3 or TRBV12-4 to TRBJ1-2; tentative D call: TRBD1 (6 bases). The V gene lost 6 bases and the J gene lost 6 bases, with 11 bases spanning the gap. This CDR3 comprises 12 residues.

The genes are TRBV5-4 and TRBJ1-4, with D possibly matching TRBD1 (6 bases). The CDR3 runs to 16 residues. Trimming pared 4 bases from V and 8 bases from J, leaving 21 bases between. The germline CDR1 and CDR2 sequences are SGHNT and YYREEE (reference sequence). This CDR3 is CASSPTGNYNAEKLFF. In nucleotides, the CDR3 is TGTGCCAGCAGCCCCACAGGGAACTACAATGCGGAAAAACTGTTTTTT.

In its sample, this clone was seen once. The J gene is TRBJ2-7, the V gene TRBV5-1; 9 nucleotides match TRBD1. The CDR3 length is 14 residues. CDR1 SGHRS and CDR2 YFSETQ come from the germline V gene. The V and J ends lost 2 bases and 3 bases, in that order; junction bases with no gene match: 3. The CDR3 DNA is TGCGCCAGCAGCTTTGGGACAGGGCACTACGAGCAGTACTTC. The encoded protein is CASSFGTGHYEQYF.

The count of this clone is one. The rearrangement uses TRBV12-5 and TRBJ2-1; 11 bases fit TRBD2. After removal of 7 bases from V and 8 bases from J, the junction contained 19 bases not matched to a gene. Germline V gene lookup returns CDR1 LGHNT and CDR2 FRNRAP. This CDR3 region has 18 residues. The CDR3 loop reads CASEEGRLAGLGAHEQFF. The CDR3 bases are TGTGCTAGTGAGGAGGGTAGACTAGCGGGGTTGGGGGCGCATGAGCAGTTCTTC.

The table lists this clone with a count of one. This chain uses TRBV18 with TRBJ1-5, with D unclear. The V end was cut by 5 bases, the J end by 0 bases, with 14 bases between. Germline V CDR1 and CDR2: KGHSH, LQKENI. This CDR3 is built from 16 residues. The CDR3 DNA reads TGTGCCAGCTCAGACCGGACTGAACTTAGCAATCAGCCCCAGCATTTT. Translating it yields CASSDRTELSNQPQHF.

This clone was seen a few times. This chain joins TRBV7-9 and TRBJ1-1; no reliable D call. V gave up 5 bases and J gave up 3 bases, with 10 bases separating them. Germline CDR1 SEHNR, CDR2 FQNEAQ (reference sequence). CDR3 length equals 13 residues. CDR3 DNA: TGTGCCAGCAGCGCCACCCGGGACACTGAAGCTTTCTTT. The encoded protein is CASSATRDTEAFF.

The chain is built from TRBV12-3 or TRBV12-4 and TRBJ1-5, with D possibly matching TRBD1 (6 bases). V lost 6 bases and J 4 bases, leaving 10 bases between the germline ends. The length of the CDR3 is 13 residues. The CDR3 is CASSRDRNQPQHF. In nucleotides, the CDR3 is TGTGCCAGCAGCCGCGACAGGAATCAGCCCCAGCATTTT.

CDR3 bases: TGTGCCAGTAGTAGTGGGCCGCAAGAATTTCGCAATCAGCCCCAGCATTTT. Its protein product is CASSSGPQEFRNQPQHF. V and J are TRBV19 and TRBJ1-5; D ambiguous. This CDR3 has 17 amino acids. Germline-derived CDR1 and CDR2 are LNHDA and SQIVND (reference sequence). With 4 bases removed from V and 2 bases from J, the gap between germline ends came to 18 bases.

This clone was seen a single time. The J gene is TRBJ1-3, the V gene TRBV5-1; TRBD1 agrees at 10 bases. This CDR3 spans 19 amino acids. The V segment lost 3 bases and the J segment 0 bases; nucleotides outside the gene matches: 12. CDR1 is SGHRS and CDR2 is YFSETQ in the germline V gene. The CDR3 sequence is CASSWGGQGDLSSGNTIYF. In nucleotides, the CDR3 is TGCGCCAGCAGCTGGGGTGGACAGGGGGATTTGAGCTCTGGAAACACCATATATTTT. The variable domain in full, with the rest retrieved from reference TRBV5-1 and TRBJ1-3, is KAGVTQTPRYLIKTRGQQVTLSCSPISGHRSVSWYQQTPGQGLQFLFEYFSETQRNKGNFPGRFSGRQFSNSRSEMNVSTLELGDSALYLCASSWGGQGDLSSGNTIYFGEGSWLTVV.

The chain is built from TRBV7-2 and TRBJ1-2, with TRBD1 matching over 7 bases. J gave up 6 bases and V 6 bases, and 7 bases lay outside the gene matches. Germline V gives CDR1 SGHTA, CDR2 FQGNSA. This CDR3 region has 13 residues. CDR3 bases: TGTGCCAGCAGGCCACAGGGGCAGGATGGCTACACCTTC. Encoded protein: CASRPQGQDGYTF.

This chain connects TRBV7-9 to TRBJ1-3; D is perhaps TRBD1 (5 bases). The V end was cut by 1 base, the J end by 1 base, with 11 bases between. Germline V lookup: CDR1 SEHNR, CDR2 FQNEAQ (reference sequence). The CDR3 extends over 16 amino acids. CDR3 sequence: CASSLEGPASGNTIYF. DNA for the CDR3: TGTGCCAGCAGCTTAGAGGGGCCGGCGTCTGGAAACACCATATATTTT. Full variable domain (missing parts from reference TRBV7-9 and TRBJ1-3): DTGVSQNPRHKITKRGQNVTFRCDPISEHNRLYWYRQTLGQGPEFLTYFQNEAQLEKSRLLSDRFSAERPKGSFSTLEIQRTEQGDSAMYLCASSLEGPASGNTIYFGEGSWLTVV.

The CDR3 here is CSARIQYGYTF. The CDR3 nucleotides read TGCAGTGCTAGGATACAGTATGGCTACACCTTC. This chain links TRBV20-1 with TRBJ1-2, with no clear D. The length of the CDR3 is 11 residues. Trimming left V 3 bases short and J 5 bases short, with 7 bases between. In germline, CDR1 is DFQATT, CDR2 SNEGSKA (reference sequence).

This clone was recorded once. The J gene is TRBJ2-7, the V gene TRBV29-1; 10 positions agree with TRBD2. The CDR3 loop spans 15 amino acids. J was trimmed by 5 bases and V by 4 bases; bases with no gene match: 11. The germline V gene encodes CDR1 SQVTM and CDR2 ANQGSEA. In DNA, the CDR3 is TGCAGCGTTGGTGGTGAGCGGGGGGGAACAAACGAGCAGTACTTC. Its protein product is CSVGGERGGTNEQYF.

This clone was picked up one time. The chain's CDR3 is CASSQVRGEGYGYTF. In DNA form, the CDR3 reads TGCGCCAGCAGCCAAGTACGGGGTGAGGGCTATGGCTACACCTTC. The rearrangement joins TRBV4-1 to TRBJ1-2, with D uncertain. V was pared by 1 base and J by 4 bases, with 13 bases between. The CDR3 has 15 amino acids. Germline V CDR1 and CDR2: MGHRA, YSYEKL.

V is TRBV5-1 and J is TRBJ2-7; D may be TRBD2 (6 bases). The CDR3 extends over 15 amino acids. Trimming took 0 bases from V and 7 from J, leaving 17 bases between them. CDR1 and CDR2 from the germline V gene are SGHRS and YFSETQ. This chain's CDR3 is CASSLESRGTGEQYF. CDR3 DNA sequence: TGCGCCAGCAGCTTGGAGAGCCGCGGGACGGGGGAGCAGTACTTC.

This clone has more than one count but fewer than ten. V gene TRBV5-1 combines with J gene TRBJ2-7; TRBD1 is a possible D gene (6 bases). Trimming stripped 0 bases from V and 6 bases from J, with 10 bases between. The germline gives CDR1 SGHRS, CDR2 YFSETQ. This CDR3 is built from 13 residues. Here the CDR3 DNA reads TGCGCCAGCAGCTTGGACAGGGTAGGCGAGCAGTACTTC. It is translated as CASSLDRVGEQYF.

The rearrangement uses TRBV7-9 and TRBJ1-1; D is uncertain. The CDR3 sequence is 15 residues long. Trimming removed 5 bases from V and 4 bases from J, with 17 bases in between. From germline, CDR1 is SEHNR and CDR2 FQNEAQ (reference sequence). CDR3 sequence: CASSLLPEGGTEAFF. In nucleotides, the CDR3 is TGTGCCAGCAGCCTCCTCCCGGAGGGAGGCACTGAAGCTTTCTTT.

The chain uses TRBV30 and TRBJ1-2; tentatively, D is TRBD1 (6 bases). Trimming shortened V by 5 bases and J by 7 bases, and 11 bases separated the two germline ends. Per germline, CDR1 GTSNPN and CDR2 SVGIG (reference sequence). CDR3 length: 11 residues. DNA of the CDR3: TGTGCCTGGGGTCAGACAGGTGGCTACACCTTC. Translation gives CAWGQTGGYTF.

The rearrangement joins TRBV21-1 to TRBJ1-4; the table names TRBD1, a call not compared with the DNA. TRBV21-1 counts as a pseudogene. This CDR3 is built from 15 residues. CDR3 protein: CANQFVGGQNEKLFF. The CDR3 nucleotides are TGTGCCAATCAATTCGTAGGGGGTCAAAATGAAAAACTGTTTTTT.

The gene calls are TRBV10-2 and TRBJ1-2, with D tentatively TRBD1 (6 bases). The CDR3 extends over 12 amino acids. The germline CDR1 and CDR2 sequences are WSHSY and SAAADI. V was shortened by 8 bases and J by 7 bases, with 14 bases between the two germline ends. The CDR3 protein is CASAPGHGGYTF. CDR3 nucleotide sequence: TGCGCCAGCGCTCCGGGACATGGTGGCTACACCTTC.

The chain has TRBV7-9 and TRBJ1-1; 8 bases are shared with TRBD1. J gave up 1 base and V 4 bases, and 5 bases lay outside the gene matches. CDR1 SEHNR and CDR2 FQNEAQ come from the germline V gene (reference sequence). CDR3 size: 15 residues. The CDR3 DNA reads TGTGCCAGCAGCTCGCAGGGGGCCCAGAACACTGAAGCTTTCTTT. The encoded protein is CASSSQGAQNTEAFF.

The CDR3 is CASSQGTLEGYTF. The CDR3, as DNA: TGTGCCAGCTCTCAGGGGACCCTGGAAGGCTACACCTTC. This chain uses TRBV18 with TRBJ1-2, with D possibly matching TRBD1 (6 bases). CDR1 is KGHSH, CDR2 LQKENI, per germline. The CDR3 is 13 amino acids. Trimming shortened V by 6 bases and J by 8 bases, and 16 bases separated the two germline ends.

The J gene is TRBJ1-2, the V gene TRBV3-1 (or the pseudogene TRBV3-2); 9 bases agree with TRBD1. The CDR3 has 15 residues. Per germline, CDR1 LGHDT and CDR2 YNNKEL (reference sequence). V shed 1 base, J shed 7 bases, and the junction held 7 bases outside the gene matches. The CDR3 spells CASSQGNTGGRGYTF. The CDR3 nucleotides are TGTGCCAGCAGCCAAGGCAATACAGGGGGCCGTGGCTACACCTTC.

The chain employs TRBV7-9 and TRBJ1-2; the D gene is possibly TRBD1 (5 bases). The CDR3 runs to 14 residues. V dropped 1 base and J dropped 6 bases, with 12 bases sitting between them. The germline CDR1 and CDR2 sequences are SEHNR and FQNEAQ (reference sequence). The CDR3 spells CASSLEGRGDGYTF. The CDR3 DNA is TGTGCCAGCAGCTTAGAGGGGAGGGGTGATGGCTACACCTTC.

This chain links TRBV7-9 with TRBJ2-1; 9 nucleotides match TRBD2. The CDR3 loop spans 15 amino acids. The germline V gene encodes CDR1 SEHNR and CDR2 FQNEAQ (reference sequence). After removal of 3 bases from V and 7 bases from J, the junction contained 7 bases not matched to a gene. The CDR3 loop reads CASSFPGTSSNEQFF. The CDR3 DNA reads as TGTGCCAGCAGCTTTCCCGGGACTAGCAGTAATGAGCAGTTCTTC.